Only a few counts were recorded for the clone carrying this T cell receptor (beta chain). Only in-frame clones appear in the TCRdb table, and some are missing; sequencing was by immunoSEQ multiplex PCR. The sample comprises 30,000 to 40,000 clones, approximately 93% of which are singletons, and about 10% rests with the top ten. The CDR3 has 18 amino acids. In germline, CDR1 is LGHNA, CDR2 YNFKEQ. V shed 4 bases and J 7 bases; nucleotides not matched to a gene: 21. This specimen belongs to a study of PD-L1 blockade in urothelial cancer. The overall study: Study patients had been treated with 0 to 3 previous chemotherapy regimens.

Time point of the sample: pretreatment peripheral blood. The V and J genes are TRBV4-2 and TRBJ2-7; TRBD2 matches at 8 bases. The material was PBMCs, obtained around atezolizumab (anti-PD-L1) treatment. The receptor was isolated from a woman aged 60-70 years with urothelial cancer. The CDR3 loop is CASSPIPAWGAGAGEQYF. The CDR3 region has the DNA TGTGCCAGCAGCCCCATCCCGGCTTGGGGAGCGGGAGCGGGAGAGCAGTACTTC.